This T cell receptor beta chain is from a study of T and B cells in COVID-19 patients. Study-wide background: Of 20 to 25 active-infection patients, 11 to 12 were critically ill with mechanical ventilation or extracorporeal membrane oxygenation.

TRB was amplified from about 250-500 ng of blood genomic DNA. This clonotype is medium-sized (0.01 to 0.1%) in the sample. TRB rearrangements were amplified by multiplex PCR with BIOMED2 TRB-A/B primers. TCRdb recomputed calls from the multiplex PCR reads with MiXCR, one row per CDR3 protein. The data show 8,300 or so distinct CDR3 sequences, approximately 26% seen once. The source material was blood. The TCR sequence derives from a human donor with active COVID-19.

CDR3: CASSLVATNEKLFF. The CDR3 region has the DNA TGTGCCAGCAGTTTGGTTGCAACTAATGAAAAACTGTTTTTT. This rearrangement joins TRBV6-5 to TRBJ1-4; D is unclear. V gave up 4 bases and J gave up 0 bases, with 6 bases separating them. CDR1 and CDR2 (germline): MNHEY, SVGAGI. CDR3 length equals 14 residues.